By its share, the clone carrying this T cell receptor (beta chain) is medium-sized. Its antigen remains unidentified. The sample is drawn from a study of early T cells in non-severe SARS-CoV-2 infection. Across the whole study: With bulk RNA from unsorted whole blood as input, sequencing yielded unpaired chains. The study's findings and limits: The VDJdb matching leaned toward anti-spike CD8 responses and overlooked private and CD4 specificities.

Researchers tagged individual cDNA molecules with unique molecular identifiers. TCRdb redid the calling of the 5' RACE reads with MiXCR, one entry per CDR3 protein. Of fewer than 30,000 distinct CDR3 sequences listed, 4.3% are singletons. This CDR3 is 13 amino acids long. Germline V gene lookup returns CDR1 SGHTA and CDR2 FQGNSA. The V end lost 4 bases, the J end lost 3 bases, and 8 bases lay between the germline ends. This receptor was identified in an adult who was a healthcare worker with PCR-confirmed SARS-CoV-2 infection or an uninfected control (not recorded which). The specimen sequenced was whole blood. The J gene is TRBJ2-3, the V gene TRBV7-2; tentatively, D is TRBD1 (6 bases). CDR3 sequence reads: CASSSDSTDTQYF. CDR3 bases: TGTGCCAGCAGCTCGGACAGTACAGATACGCAGTATTTT.